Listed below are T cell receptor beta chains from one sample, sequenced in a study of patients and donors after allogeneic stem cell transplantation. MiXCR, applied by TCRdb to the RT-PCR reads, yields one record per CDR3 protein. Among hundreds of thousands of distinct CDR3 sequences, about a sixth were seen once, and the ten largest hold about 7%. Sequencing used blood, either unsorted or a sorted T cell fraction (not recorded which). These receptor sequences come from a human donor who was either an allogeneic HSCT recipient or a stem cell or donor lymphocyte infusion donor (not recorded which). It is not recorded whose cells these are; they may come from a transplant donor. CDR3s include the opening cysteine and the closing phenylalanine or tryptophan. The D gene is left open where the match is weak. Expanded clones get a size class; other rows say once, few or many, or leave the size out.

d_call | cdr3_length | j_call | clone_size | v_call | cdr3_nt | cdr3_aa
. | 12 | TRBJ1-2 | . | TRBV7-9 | TGTGCCAGCACCCCGACAGGCGCTGGCTACACCTTC | CASTPTGAGYTF
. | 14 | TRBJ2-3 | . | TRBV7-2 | TGTGCCAGCAGCTTAGGAGCGACCACAGATACGCAGTATTTT | CASSLGATTDTQYF
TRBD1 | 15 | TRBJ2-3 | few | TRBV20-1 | TGCAGTGCTAGGAGGGACAGGGGTGACACAGATACGCAGTATTTT | CSARRDRGDTDTQYF
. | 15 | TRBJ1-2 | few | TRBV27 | TGTGCCAGCAGTTTATCAAAGTACAGTATCTATGGCTACACCTTC | CASSLSKYSIYGYTF
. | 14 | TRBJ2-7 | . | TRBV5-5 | TGTGCCAGCAGCTTGGAGGAGGGGACCTACGAGCAGTACTTC | CASSLEEGTYEQYF
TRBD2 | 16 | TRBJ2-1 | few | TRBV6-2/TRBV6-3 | TGTGCCAGCAGTTACACGAGCGGGAGAAACTACAATGAGCAGTTCTTC | CASSYTSGRNYNEQFF
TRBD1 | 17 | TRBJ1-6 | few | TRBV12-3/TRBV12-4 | TGTGCCAGCAGCTCAGGACAGGGGAGCTCCTATAATTCACCCCTCCACTTT | CASSSGQGSSYNSPLHF
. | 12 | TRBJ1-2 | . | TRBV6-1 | TGTGCCAGCAGAGGGGACGGAGATGGCTACACCTTC | CASRGDGDGYTF
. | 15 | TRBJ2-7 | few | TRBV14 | TGTGCCAGCAGCCAAGCATCCGGGGGAACAGGCGAGCAGTACTTC | CASSQASGGTGEQYF
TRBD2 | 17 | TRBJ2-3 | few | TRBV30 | TGTGCCTGGAGTGCCTCACGGCTAGCGGGGGCCAGGGATACGCAGTATTTT | CAWSASRLAGARDTQYF
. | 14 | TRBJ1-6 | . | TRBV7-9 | TGTGCCAGCAGCTTACCGGGGCCCGGTTCACCCCTCCACTTT | CASSLPGPGSPLHF
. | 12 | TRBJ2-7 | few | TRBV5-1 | TGCGCCAGCAGCTTGTATCGGTCCGAGCAGTACTTC | CASSLYRSEQYF
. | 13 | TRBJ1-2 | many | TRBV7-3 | TGTGCCAGCAGCCCCCGGGGGGGCCATGGCTACACCTTC | CASSPRGGHGYTF
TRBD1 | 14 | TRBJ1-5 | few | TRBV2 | TGTGCCAGCATGGCCGGGACAGGGTCACAGCCCCAGCATTTT | CASMAGTGSQPQHF
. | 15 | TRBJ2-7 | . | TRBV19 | TGTGCCAGTAGTACCGGACGCGGAACGGACTACGAGCAGTACTTC | CASSTGRGTDYEQYF
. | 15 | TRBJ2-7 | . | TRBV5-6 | TGTGCCAGCAGCGACCAGGGGCGCAGGATCTACGAGCAGTACTTC | CASSDQGRRIYEQYF
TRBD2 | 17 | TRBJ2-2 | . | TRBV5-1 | TGCGCCAGCAGCTTGGGTCTAGCGGGGGCGAGCACCGGGGAGCTGTTTTTT | CASSLGLAGASTGELFF
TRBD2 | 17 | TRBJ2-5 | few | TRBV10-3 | TGTGCCATCAGTGGGGCGACTAGCGGGAGGTCCCAAGAGACCCAGTACTTC | CAISGATSGRSQETQYF
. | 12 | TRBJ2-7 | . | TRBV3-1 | TGTGCCAGCAGCCAAGTGGACAACGAGCAGTACTTC | CASSQVDNEQYF
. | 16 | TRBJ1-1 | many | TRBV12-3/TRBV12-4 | TGTGCCAGCAGTTTAACTGTCGGATATATGAACACTGAAGCTTTCTTT | CASSLTVGYMNTEAFF
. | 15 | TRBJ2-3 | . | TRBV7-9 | TGTGCCAGCAGCTTCCTACTAGGAGGCCAAGATACGCAGTATTTT | CASSFLLGGQDTQYF
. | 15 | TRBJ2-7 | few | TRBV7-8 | TGTGCCAGCAGCTTTGGTTCGGACGCCACCTACGAGCAGTACTTC | CASSFGSDATYEQYF
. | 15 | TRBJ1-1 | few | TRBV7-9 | TGTGCCAGCAGCTTATCTCTCTTTAGGTACACTGAAGCTTTCTTT | CASSLSLFRYTEAFF
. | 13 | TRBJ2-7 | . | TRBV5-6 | TGTGCCAGCAGCTTTCGGACAGCCTACGAGCAGTACTTC | CASSFRTAYEQYF
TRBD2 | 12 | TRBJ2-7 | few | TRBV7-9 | TGTGCCAGCAGCTTACCGGGGGGGAAGCAGTACTTC | CASSLPGGKQYF
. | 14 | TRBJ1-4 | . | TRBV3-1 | TGTGCCAGCAGCGACAGGTCTACTAATGAAAAACTGTTTTTT | CASSDRSTNEKLFF
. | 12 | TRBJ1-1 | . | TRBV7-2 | TGTGCCAGCAGCTTAGTGGAATCTAAAGCTTTCTTT | CASSLVESKAFF
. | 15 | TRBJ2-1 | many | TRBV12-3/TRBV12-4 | TGTGCCAGCAGCTTGCAGGGGCGAAACTACAATGAGCAGTTCTTC | CASSLQGRNYNEQFF
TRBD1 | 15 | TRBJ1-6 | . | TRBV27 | TGTGCCAGCAGTACAGAGGGACAGGGGGACTCACCCCTCCACTTT | CASSTEGQGDSPLHF